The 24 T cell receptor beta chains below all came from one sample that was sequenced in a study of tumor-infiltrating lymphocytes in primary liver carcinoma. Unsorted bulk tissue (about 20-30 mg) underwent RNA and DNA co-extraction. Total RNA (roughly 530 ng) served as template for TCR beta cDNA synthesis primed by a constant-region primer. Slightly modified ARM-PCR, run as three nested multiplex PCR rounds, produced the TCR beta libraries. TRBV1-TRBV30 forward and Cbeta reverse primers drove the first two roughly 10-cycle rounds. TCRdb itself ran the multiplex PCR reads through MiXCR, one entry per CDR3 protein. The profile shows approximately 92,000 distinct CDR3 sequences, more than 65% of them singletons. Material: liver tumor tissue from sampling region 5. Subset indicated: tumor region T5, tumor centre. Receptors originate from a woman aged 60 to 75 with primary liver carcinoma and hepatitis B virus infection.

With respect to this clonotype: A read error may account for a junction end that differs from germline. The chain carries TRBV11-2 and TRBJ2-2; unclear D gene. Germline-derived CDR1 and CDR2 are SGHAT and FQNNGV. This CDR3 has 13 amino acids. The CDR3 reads CTSSLDKIGELFF. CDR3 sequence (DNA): TGTACCAGCAGCTTAGATAAGATTGGGGAGCTGTTTTTT.

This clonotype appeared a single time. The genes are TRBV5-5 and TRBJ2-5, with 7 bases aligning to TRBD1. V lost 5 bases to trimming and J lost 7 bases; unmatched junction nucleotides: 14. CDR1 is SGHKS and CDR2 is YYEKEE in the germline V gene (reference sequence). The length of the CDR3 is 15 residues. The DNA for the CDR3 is TGTGCCAGCAGATTCACTGACAGGGCCCTCGGGACCCAGTACTTC. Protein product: CASRFTDRALGTQYF.

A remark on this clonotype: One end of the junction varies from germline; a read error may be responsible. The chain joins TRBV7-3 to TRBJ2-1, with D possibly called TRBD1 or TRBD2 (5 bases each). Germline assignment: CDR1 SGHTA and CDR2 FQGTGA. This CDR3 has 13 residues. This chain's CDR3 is CVSSLTVRDDQFF. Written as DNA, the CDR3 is TGTGTCAGCAGCTTAACCGTCCGGGACGACCAGTTCTTC.

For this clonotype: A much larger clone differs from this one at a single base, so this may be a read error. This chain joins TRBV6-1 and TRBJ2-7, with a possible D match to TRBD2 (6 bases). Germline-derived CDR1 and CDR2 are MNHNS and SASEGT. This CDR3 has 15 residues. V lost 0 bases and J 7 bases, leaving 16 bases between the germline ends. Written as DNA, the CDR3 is TGTGCCAGCAGTGAAGCTTGGATTGACGGGGGTGAGCAGTACTTC. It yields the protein CASSEAWIDGGEQYF.

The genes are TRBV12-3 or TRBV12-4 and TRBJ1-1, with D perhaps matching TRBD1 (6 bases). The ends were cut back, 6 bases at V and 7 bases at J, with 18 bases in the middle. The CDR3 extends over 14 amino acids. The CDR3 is CASRNMGARIEAFF. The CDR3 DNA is TGTGCCAGCAGGAACATGGGGGCACGGATTGAAGCTTTCTTT.

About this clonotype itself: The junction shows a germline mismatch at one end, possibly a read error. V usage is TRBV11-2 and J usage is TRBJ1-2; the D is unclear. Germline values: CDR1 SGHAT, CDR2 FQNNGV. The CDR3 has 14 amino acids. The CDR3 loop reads CTSILEPTNYGHTF. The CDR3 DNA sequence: TGTACCAGCATCTTAGAGCCTACTAACTATGGCCACACCTTC.

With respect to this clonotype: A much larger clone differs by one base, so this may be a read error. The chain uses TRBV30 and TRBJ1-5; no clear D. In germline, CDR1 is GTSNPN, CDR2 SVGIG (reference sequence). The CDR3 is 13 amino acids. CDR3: CAWSESSNEPQHF. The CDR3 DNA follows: TGTGCCTGGAGTGAATCTAGCAATGAGCCCCAGCATTTT.

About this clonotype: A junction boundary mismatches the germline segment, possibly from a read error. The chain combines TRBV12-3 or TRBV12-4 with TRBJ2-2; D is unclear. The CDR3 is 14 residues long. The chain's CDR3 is CANSLGSNTGELFF. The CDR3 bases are TGTGCCAACAGTTTAGGCAGTAACACGGGGGAGCTGTTTTTT.

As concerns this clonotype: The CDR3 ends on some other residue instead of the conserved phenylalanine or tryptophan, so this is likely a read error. The CDR3 sequence is CASSYGPELAGGGETQYS. As DNA, the CDR3 is TGTGCCAGCAGCTACGGACCCGAACTAGCGGGAGGTGGAGAGACCCAGTACTCG. This rearrangement joins TRBV5-8 to TRBJ2-5; the match to TRBD2 covers 12 bases. J was trimmed by 4 bases and V by 3 bases; bases with no gene match: 13. The CDR3 spans 18 residues. Germline lookup yields CDR1 SGHTS and CDR2 YDEGEE.

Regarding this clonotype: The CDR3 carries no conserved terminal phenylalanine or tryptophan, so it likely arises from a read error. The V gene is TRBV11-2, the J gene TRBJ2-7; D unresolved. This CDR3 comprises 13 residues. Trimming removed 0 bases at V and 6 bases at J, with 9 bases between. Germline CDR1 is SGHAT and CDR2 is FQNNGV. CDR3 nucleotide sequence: TGTGCCAGCAGCTTAGAACGTCGGAGCGAGCAGTACATC. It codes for CASSLERRSEQYI.

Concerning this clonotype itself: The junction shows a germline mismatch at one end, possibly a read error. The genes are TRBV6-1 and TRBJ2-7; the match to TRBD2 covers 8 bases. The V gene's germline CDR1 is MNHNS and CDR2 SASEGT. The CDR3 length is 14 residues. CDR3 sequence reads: CACSEVAGGTEQYF. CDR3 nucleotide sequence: TGTGCCTGCAGTGAAGTTGCGGGAGGAACAGAGCAGTACTTC.

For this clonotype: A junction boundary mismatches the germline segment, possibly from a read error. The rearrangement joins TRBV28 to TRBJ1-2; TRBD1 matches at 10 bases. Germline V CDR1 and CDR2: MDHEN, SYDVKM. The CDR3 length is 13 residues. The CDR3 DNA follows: TGTGCCAGCAGTGACAGGGGGCGGAAGGGCCACAGCTTC. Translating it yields CASSDRGRKGHSF.

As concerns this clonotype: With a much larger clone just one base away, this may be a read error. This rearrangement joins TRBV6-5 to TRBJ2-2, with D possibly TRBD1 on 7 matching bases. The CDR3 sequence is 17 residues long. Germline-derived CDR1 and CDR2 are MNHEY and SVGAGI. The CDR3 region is CASSYGRDRINTGEPFF. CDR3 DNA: TGTGCCAGCAGTTATGGGCGGGACAGAATTAACACCGGGGAGCCGTTTTTT.

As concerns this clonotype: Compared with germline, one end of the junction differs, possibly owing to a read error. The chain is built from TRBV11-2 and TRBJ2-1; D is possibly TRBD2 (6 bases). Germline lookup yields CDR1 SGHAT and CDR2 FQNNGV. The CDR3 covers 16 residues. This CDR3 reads CVGSYGTNGGYNEQLF. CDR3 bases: TGTGTCGGCAGCTACGGAACTAACGGGGGATACAATGAGCAGCTCTTC.

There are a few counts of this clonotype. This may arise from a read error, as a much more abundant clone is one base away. Written as DNA, the CDR3 is TGCAGCGTTGGTTTAGCGGGAAGGAGCACCTGGGAGCTGTTTTTT. This sequence encodes CSVGLAGRSTWELFF. This chain links TRBV29-1 with TRBJ2-2, with 8 bases lining up with TRBD2. The CDR3 consists of 15 residues. The germline V gene has CDR1 SQVTM and CDR2 ANQGSEA.

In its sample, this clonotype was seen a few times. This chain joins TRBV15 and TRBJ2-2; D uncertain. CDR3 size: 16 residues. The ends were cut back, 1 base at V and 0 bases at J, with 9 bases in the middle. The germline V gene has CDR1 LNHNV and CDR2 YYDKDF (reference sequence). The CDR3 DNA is TGTGCCACCAGCAGAGGCGGCGCGGCGAACACCGGGGAGCTGTTTTTT. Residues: CATSRGGAANTGELFF. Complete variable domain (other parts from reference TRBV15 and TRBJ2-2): DAMVIQNPRYQVTQFGKPVTLSCSQTLNHNVMYWYQQKSSQAPKLLFHYYDKDFNNEADTPDNFQSRRPNTSFCFLDIRSPGLGDTAMYLCATSRGGAANTGELFFGEGSRLTVL.

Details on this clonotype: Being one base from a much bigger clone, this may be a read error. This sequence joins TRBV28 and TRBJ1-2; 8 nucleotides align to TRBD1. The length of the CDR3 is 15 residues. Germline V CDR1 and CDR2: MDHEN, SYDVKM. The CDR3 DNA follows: TGTGCCAGCAGCTTATCACCGGGACAGGATTTTGGCTACACCTTC. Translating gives CASSLSPGQDFGYTF.

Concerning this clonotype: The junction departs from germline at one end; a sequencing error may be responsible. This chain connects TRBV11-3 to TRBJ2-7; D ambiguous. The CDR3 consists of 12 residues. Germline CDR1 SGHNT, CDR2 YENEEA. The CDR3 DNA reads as TGTGCCAGCAGCTCAAGGTCATACGAGCAGTACTTT. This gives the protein CASSSRSYEQYF.

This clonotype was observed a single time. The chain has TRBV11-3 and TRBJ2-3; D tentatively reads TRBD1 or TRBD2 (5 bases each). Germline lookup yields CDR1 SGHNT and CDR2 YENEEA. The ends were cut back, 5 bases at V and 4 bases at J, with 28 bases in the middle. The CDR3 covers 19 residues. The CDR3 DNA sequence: TGTGCCAGCAGCCACAGGCTAGCTGGAGTTGGGGTTTTCGCAGATACGCAGTATTTT. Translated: CASSHRLAGVGVFADTQYF.

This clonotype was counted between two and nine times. CDR3 residues: CASSLGLRGGSETQYF. CDR3 in DNA: TGTGCCAGCAGCTTAGGTCTACGGGGTGGCTCGGAGACCCAGTACTTC. The chain joins TRBV7-2 to TRBJ2-5, with D maybe TRBD2 (5 bases). From germline, CDR1 is SGHTA and CDR2 FQGNSA. V was cut by 1 base and J by 5 bases, with 17 bases left in between. The CDR3 sequence is 16 residues long.

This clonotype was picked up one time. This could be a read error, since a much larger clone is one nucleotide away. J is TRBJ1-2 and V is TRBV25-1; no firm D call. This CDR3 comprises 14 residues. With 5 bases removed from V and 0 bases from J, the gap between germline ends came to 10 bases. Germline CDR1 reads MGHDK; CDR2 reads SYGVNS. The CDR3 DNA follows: TGTGCCAGCAGTAAGCCGACCGCTAACTATGGCTACACCTTC. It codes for CASSKPTANYGYTF.

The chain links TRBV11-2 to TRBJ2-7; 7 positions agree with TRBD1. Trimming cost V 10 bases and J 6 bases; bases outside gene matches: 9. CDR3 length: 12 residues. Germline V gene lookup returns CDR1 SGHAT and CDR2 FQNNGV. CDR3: CANCQTGSEQYF. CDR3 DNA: TGTGCCAACTGCCAGACAGGGTCCGAGCAGTACTTC.

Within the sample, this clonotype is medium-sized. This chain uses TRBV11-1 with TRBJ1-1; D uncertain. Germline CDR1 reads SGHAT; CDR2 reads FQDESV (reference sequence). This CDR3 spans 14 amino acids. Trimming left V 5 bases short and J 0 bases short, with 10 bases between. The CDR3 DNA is TGTGCCAGCAGCCTAATGTCCCTGAACACTGAAGCTTTCTTT. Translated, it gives CASSLMSLNTEAFF.

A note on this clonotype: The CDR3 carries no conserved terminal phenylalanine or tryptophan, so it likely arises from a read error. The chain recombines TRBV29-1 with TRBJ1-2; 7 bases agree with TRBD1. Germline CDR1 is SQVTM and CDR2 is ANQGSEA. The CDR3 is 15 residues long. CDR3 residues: CSVEDPGGLDYDYTS. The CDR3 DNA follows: TGCAGCGTTGAAGATCCAGGGGGACTAGACTATGACTACACCTCC.